Below, 13 T cell receptor beta chains from the same sample are listed, as sequenced in a study of beta chain features in type 1 diabetes (dated by TCRdb to 2016 to 2018). The library came from the immunoSEQ multiplex PCR assay. The entire isolated RNA was reverse transcribed using the High Capacity cDNA Reverse Transcription Kit, and thus expressed TCRB transcripts were sequenced. What TCRdb holds here is the immuneACCESS table cut down to in-frame rearrangements. Part of the clones is not present; checked against another copy, under half of the missing clones reflect an unresolved V gene, and the others are unexplained. The sample table shows under 95,000 clones, and approximately 32% are seen once. In total, the top ten clones hold around 0.5% of the sample. The sample taken for sequencing was stem cell memory CD4+ T cells from blood. According to the study, the label for this sample's cell subset or site signals: stem cell-like memory CD4+ T cells. These receptors were taken from a woman aged 18-29 years in good health.

V and J are TRBV7-9 and TRBJ1-3; D call uncertain. From germline, CDR1 is SEHNR and CDR2 FQNEAQ (reference sequence). V was cut by 5 bases and J by 0 bases, with 14 bases left in between. CDR3 length: 16 amino acids. In DNA, the CDR3 is TGTGCCAGCAGCCCGTTGGGCGTAAGCTCTGGAAACACCATATATTTT. Residues: CASSPLGVSSGNTIYF.

The chain links TRBV14 to TRBJ2-5, with a weak D call TRBD2 (5 bases). Trimming removed 3 bases at V and 1 base at J, with 6 bases between. There are 13 residues in the CDR3. Germline values: CDR1 SGHDN, CDR2 FVKESK. The chain's CDR3 is CASSQLAQETQYF. In nucleotides, the CDR3 is TGTGCCAGCAGCCAGCTAGCCCAAGAGACCCAGTACTTC.

The J gene is TRBJ2-7, the V gene TRBV5-6; D might be TRBD1 (6 bases). Trimming pared 4 bases from V and 5 bases from J, leaving 16 bases between. Germline-derived CDR1 and CDR2 are SGHDT and YYEEEE. This CDR3 region has 14 residues. This chain's CDR3 is CASSTNDRSHEQYF. CDR3 DNA: TGTGCCAGCAGCACGAACGACAGGTCTCACGAGCAGTACTTC.

This sequence joins TRBV9 and TRBJ2-5; 11 bases map to TRBD2. This CDR3 spans 15 amino acids. CDR1 is SGDLS, CDR2 YYNGEE, per germline. J lost 5 bases, V lost 8 bases, and 11 bases had no gene match. The CDR3 sequence: CASGTSGSEGETQYF. In nucleotides, the CDR3 is TGTGCCAGTGGGACTAGCGGTTCTGAAGGGGAGACCCAGTACTTC.

The chain joins TRBV5-8 to TRBJ1-6; 9 bases line up with TRBD1. V trimming: 1 base; J trimming: 9 bases; junction bases outside the gene matches: 5. The CDR3 contains 15 residues. Germline CDR1 and CDR2: SGHTS and YDEGEE. CDR3 region: CASSLSGTGRSPLHF. CDR3 nucleotide sequence: TGTGCCAGCAGCTTGTCCGGGACAGGGCGTTCACCCCTCCACTTT. Filled out from reference TRBV5-8 and TRBJ1-6, the complete variable domain reads EAGVTQSPTHLIKTRGQQATLRCSPISGHTSVYWYQQALGLGLQFLLWYDEGEERNRGNFPPRFSGRQFPNYSSELNVNALELEDSALYLCASSLSGTGRSPLHFGNGTRLTVT.

This chain joins TRBV13 and TRBJ2-5; TRBD1 is a possible D gene (6 bases). The CDR3 spans 14 residues. From germline, CDR1 is PRHDT and CDR2 FYEKMQ (reference sequence). V lost 5 bases, J lost 1 base, and 11 bases lay in between. CDR3 nucleotides: TGTGCCAGCAGCCCTAGGGACACCCAAGAGACCCAGTACTTC. Its translation is CASSPRDTQETQYF.

This clone was detected only a few times. The chain employs TRBV15 and TRBJ2-1; 12 bases are a match to TRBD2. The CDR3 extends over 16 amino acids. J lost 4 bases, V lost 5 bases, and 6 bases had no gene match. CDR1 is LNHNV and CDR2 is YYDKDF in the germline V gene (reference sequence). The CDR3 loop is CATSRPGTSGYNEQFF. CDR3 nucleotide sequence: TGTGCCACCAGCCGGCCAGGGACTAGCGGGTACAATGAGCAGTTCTTC.

V usage is TRBV7-8 and J usage is TRBJ2-5, with TRBD2 identical over 9 bases. CDR1 is SGHVS, CDR2 FQNEAQ, per germline. After removal of 5 bases from V and 2 bases from J, the junction contained 6 bases not matched to a gene. The CDR3 has 15 amino acids. CDR3 DNA: TGTGCCAGCAGCATCCTAGCGGGGTTTCAAGAGACCCAGTACTTC. It is translated as CASSILAGFQETQYF.

The chain links TRBV5-4 to TRBJ1-2, with TRBD1 matching 11 bases. The J segment lost 3 bases and the V segment lost 3 bases, leaving 4 bases of the junction unmatched. The CDR3 length is 15 residues. Germline loops: CDR1 SGHNT, CDR2 YYREEE (reference sequence). The CDR3 spells CASSYGQGAYYGYTF. The CDR3 DNA reads as TGTGCCAGCAGCTACGGACAGGGGGCATACTATGGCTACACCTTC.

This clone was found a few times. The chain recombines TRBV7-9 with TRBJ2-7; TRBD2 matches 10 bases. J gave up 8 bases and V 2 bases, and 6 bases lay outside the gene matches. The CDR3 totals 14 residues. Germline CDR1 is SEHNR and CDR2 is FQNEAQ (reference sequence). CDR3 region: CASSLLLAGSQQYF. The CDR3 nucleotides are TGTGCCAGCAGCTTACTACTAGCGGGGAGTCAGCAGTACTTC.

This clone was seen more than once but under ten times. This chain connects TRBV4-1 to TRBJ1-5; D unresolved. Trimming stripped 4 bases from V and 4 bases from J, with 8 bases between. The CDR3 length is 13 residues. Germline values: CDR1 MGHRA, CDR2 YSYEKL. The CDR3 bases are TGCGCCAGCAGCCCCGACATAAATCAGCCCCAGCATTTT. Translated, it gives CASSPDINQPQHF.

The chain recombines TRBV5-6 with TRBJ2-7; TRBD1 agrees at 7 bases. Per the germline V gene, CDR1 is SGHDT and CDR2 is YYEEEE. V dropped 4 bases and J dropped 2; count of bases not matched to a gene: 6. The CDR3 loop spans 14 amino acids. In DNA form, the CDR3 reads TGTGCCAGCAGCGCTGACAGGGAAACCTACGAGCAGTACTTC. It codes for CASSADRETYEQYF. Full variable domain (missing parts from reference TRBV5-6 and TRBJ2-7): DAGVTQSPTHLIKTRGQQVTLRCSPKSGHDTVSWYQQALGQGPQFIFQYYEEEERQRGNFPDRFSGHQFPNYSSELNVNALLLGDSALYLCASSADRETYEQYFGPGTRLTVT.

This clone was found a few times. The chain links TRBV9 to TRBJ2-7; D gene ambiguous. V dropped 4 bases and J dropped 5 bases, with 13 bases sitting between them. CDR1 is SGDLS, CDR2 YYNGEE, per germline. This CDR3 is built from 13 residues. CDR3 DNA sequence: TGTGCCAGCAGCCCCCGCCTACAGCACGAGCAGTACTTC. It encodes CASSPRLQHEQYF.